The clone carrying this T cell receptor beta chain has ten or more counts. The data derive from a study of neurological immune-mediated disorders. TCRdb fed the 5' RACE reads into MiXCR, producing one record per CDR3 protein. The repertoire has approximately 45,000 distinct CDR3 sequences, around an eighth of them found once; the top ten carry approximately 10%. The length of the CDR3 is 14 residues. Per germline, CDR1 DFQATT and CDR2 SNEGSKA (reference sequence). V was clipped by 8 bases and J by 2 bases, with 13 bases between them. The time point: longitudinal time-point 3. Sequences were obtained from PBMCs. This sequence joins TRBV20-1 and TRBJ2-6; possibly TRBD1 for D (6 bases). The receptor comes from a man aged 25 to 40 in good health. The CDR3 DNA follows: TGCAGTCAGCGCCGGGACACTGGGGCCAACGTCCTGACTTTC. Encoded protein: CSQRRDTGANVLTF.